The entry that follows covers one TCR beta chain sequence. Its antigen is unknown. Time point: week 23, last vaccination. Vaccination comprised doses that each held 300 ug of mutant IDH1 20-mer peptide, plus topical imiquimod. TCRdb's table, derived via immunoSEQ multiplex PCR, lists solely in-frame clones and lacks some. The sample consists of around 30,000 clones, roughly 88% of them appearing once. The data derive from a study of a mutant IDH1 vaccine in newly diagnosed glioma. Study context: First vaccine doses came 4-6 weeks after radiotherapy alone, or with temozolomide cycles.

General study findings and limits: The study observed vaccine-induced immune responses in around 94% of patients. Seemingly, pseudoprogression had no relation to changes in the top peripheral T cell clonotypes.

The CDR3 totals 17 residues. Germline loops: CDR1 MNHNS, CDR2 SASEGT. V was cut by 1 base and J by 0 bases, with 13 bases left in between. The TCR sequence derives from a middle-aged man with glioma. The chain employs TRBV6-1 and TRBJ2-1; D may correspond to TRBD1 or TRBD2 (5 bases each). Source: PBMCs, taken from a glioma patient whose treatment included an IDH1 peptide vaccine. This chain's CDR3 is CASSEVFRGYSYNEQFF. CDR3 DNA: TGTGCCAGCAGTGAAGTCTTCCGGGGCTACTCCTACAATGAGCAGTTCTTC.